The clone carrying this T cell receptor beta chain was picked up many times. Sorted cells numbering 20,000 to 1,000,000, with 10%, 30% or 50% RNA, yielded the naive CD8 libraries. Germline values: CDR1 MNHEY, CDR2 SMNVEV (reference sequence). The CDR3 spans 13 residues. Trimming took off 2 bases at V and 7 bases at J, with 11 bases between the two ends. This entry is derived from a study of molecular identifiers for immune sequencing clone quantification. Study details: Across replicate runs, RNA obtained from around 20,000 or 100,000 naive CD8 cells was divided into five, with four undergoing sequencing.

Each CDR3 protein is one row after TCRdb ran MiXCR on the PCR reads. The table has 85,000 to 95,000 distinct CDR3 sequences, around 20% seen once. The TCR was taken from a human donor in good health. Some libraries in this study had Jurkat cell RNA spiked in. The sample comprised naive CD8+ T cells from blood, with Jurkat cell RNA spiked in. Subset reported: FACS-sorted CD8+CD4-CCR7+CD45RA+ naive T cells. This rearrangement joins TRBV27 to TRBJ1-1; the D gene is possibly TRBD1 (5 bases). In DNA, the CDR3 is TGTGCCAGCAGTTTAGGGCAGGGATTTGAAGCTTTCTTT. This encodes CASSLGQGFEAFF.